The 6 T cell receptor beta chains reported below all come from one sample, sequenced in a study of blood T cell repertoires in COVID-19. Clones were read by immunoSEQ multiplex PCR, and TCRdb kept only the in-frame ones, dropping some. The sample holds 500,000 or so clones, approximately 90% seen once. Sequenced: PBMCs or T cells enriched from blood (not recorded which). Receptors originate from a woman between 18 and 29 years old who had recovered from COVID-19.

This chain uses TRBV24-1 with TRBJ1-2, with D possibly matching TRBD1 (6 bases). The V end was cut by 2 bases, the J end by 6 bases, with 12 bases between. The germline V gene encodes CDR1 KGHDR and CDR2 SFDVKD. The CDR3 spans 14 residues. The CDR3 is CATSDSRGLDGYTF. For the CDR3, the DNA is TGTGCCACCAGTGATTCCAGGGGATTGGATGGCTACACCTTC.

CDR3 sequence reads: CASTEGVGYREQFF. Written as DNA, the CDR3 is TGTGCCAGCACCGAGGGGGTAGGCTACCGGGAGCAGTTCTTC. The rearrangement uses TRBV6-5 and TRBJ2-1; weak D call: TRBD1 (6 bases). CDR1 and CDR2 (germline): MNHEY, SVGAGI. The ends were cut back, 7 bases at V and 10 bases at J, with 20 bases in the middle. The CDR3 is 14 amino acids.

Here the CDR3 reads CASGLSSQYSETQYF. CDR3 nucleotide sequence: TGTGCTAGTGGTTTGTCATCACAATACAGTGAGACCCAGTACTTC. The chain uses TRBV12-5 and TRBJ2-5; D is unclear. Germline lookup yields CDR1 LGHNT and CDR2 FRNRAP. V was pared by 2 bases and J by 5 bases, with 15 bases between. The CDR3 spans 15 residues.

V and J are TRBV7-8 and TRBJ2-7, with D possibly matching TRBD1 (6 bases). Looked up from germline, CDR1 is SGHVS and CDR2 is FQNEAQ. This CDR3 is 16 amino acids long. The ends were cut back, 1 base at V and 4 bases at J, with 17 bases in the middle. The CDR3 region is CASSLGTAPGLYEQYF. CDR3 DNA: TGTGCCAGCAGCTTAGGGACAGCCCCGGGGTTGTACGAGCAGTACTTC. The full variable domain, rest sourced from reference TRBV7-8 and TRBJ2-7, is GAGVSQSPRYKVAKRGQDVALRCDPISGHVSLFWYQQALGQGPEFLTYFQNEAQLDKSGLPSDRFFAERPEGSVSTLKIQRTQQEDSAVYLCASSLGTAPGLYEQYFGPGTRLTVT.

The DNA of the CDR3 is TGTGCCAGCTCACCATCCAGGGTGGATCGTCGAGCTTTCTTT. It is translated as CASSPSRVDRRAFF. J is TRBJ1-1 and V is TRBV18; D may be TRBD1 (5 bases). CDR3 length: 14 amino acids. CDR1 KGHSH and CDR2 LQKENI come from the germline V gene. Trimming removed 2 bases at V and 10 bases at J, with 17 bases between. Full variable domain (missing parts from reference TRBV18 and TRBJ1-1): NAGVMQNPRHLVRRRGQEARLRCSPMKGHSHVYWYRQLPEEGLKFMVYLQKENIIDESGMPKERFSAEFPKEGPSILRIQQVVRGDSAAYFCASSPSRVDRRAFFGQGTRLTVV.

The rearrangement links TRBV5-4 to TRBJ2-7; TRBD1 matches at 8 bases. Germline V gives CDR1 SGHNT, CDR2 YYREEE (reference sequence). This CDR3 contains 15 residues. J gave up 3 bases and V 4 bases, and 9 bases lay outside the gene matches. The CDR3 sequence is CASSPRGPGSYEQYF. The CDR3 DNA reads TGTGCCAGCAGCCCCAGGGGGCCCGGAAGCTACGAGCAGTACTTC. Looking up the rest from reference TRBV5-4 and TRBJ2-7 gives the full variable domain: ETGVTQSPTHLIKTRGQQVTLRCSSQSGHNTVSWYQQALGQGPQFIFQYYREEENGRGNFPPRFSGLQFPNYSSELNVNALELDDSALYLCASSPRGPGSYEQYFGPGTRLTVT.